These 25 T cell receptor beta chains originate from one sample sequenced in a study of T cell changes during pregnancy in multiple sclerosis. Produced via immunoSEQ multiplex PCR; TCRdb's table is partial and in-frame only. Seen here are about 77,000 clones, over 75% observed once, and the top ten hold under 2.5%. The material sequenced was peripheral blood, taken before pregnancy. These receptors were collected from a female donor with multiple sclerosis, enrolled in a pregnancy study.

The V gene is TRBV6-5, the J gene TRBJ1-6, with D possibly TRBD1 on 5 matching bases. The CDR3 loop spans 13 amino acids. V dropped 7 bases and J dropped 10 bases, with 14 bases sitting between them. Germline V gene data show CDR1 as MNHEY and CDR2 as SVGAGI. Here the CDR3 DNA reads TGTGCCAGCACTGGGGCAGGACGGTCACCCCTCCACTTT. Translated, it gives CASTGAGRSPLHF.

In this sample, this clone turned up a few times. This CDR3 reads CAADEGEDTEAFF. The CDR3 coding sequence is TGTGCCGCGGATGAAGGAGAGGACACTGAAGCTTTCTTT. This chain joins TRBV10-3 and TRBJ1-1, with D hard to call. Germline CDR1 reads ENHRY; CDR2 reads SYGVKD. The length of the CDR3 is 13 residues. V shed 11 bases and J shed 3 bases, with 16 bases lying between them.

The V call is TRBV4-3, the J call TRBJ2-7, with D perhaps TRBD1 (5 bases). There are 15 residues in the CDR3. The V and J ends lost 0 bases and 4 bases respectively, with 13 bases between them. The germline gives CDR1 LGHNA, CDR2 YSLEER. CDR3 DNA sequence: TGCGCCAGCAGCCAAGATTGGGGCGGACGTTACGAGCAGTACTTC. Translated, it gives CASSQDWGGRYEQYF.

The CDR3: CASSLSGASGAQETQYF. The CDR3 DNA reads TGTGCCAGCAGCTTATCAGGCGCTAGCGGGGCACAAGAGACCCAGTACTTC. The chain combines TRBV11-3 with TRBJ2-5; 9 positions agree with TRBD2. Per germline, CDR1 SGHNT and CDR2 YENEEA. This CDR3 has 17 amino acids. V lost 2 bases to trimming and J lost 2 bases; unmatched junction nucleotides: 9.

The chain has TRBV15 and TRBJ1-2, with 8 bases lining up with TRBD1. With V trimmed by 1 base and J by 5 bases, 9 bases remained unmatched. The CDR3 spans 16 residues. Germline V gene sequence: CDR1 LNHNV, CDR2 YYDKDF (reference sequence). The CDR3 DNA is TGTGCCACCAGCAGAGTTGCAACAGGGGGTGGGTATGGCTACACCTTC. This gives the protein CATSRVATGGGYGYTF.

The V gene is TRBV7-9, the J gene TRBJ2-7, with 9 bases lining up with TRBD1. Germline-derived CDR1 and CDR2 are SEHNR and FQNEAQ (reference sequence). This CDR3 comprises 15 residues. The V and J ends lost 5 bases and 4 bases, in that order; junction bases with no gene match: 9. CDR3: CASSAPGQGAYEQYF. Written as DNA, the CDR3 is TGTGCCAGCAGCGCACCGGGACAGGGAGCATACGAGCAGTACTTC.

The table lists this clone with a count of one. This chain's CDR3 is CASSLGHQYEKLFF. For the CDR3, the DNA is TGCGCCAGCAGCCTGGGACATCAGTATGAAAAACTGTTTTTT. The V call is TRBV4-1, the J call TRBJ1-4; D possibly corresponds to TRBD1 (6 bases). This CDR3 is 14 amino acids long. Germline V gene lookup returns CDR1 MGHRA and CDR2 YSYEKL. V was trimmed by 4 bases and J by 6 bases, leaving 12 bases between them.

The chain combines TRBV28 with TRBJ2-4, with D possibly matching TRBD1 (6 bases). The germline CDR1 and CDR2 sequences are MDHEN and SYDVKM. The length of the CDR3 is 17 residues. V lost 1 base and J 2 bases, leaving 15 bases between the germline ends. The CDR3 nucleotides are TGTGCCAGCAGTTTATTGGGGGCAGGTTCAACCAAAAACATTCAGTACTTC. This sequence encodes CASSLLGAGSTKNIQYF. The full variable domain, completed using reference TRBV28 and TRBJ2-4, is DVKVTQSSRYLVKRTGEKVFLECVQDMDHENMFWYRQDPGLGLRLIYFSYDVKMKEKGDIPEGYSVSREKKERFSLILESASTNQTSMYLCASSLLGAGSTKNIQYFGAGTRLSVL.

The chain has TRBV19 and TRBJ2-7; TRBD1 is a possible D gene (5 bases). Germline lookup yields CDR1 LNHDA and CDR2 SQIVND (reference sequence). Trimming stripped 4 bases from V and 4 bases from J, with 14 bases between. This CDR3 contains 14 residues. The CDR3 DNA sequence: TGTGCCAGTAGTACCTCAGGGAATCGGTACGAGCAGTACTTC. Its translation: CASSTSGNRYEQYF.

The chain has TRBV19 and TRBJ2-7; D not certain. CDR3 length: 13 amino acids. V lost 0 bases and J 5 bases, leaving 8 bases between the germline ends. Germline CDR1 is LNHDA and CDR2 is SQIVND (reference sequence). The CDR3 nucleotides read TGTGCCAGTAGTATAGATCTGGGCCACGAGCAGTACTTC. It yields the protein CASSIDLGHEQYF.

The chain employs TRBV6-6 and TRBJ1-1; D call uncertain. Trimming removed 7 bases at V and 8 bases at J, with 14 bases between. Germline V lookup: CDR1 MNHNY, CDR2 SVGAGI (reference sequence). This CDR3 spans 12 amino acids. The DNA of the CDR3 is TGTGCCAGCACTAAACTCTCTTCGGAAGCTTTCTTT. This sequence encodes CASTKLSSEAFF.

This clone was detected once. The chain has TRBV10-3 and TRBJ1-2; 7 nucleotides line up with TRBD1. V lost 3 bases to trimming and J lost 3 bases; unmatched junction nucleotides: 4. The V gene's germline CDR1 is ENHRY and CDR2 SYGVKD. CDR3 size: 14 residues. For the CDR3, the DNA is TGTGCCATCAGTGAAAGGCAGGGGGACTATGGCTACACCTTC. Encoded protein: CAISERQGDYGYTF.

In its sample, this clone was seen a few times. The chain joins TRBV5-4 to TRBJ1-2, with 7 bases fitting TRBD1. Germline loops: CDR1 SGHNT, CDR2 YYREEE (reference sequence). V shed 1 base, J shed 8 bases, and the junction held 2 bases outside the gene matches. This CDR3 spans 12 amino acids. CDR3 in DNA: TGTGCCAGCAGCTTGCTGGGACAGGGCTACACCTTC. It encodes CASSLLGQGYTF.

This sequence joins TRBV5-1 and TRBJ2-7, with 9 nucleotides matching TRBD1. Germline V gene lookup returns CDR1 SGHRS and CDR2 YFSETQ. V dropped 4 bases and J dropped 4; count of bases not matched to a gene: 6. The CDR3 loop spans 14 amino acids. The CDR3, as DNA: TGCGCCAGCAGCGCGCCGGACAGGGGATACGAGCAGTACTTC. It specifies CASSAPDRGYEQYF.

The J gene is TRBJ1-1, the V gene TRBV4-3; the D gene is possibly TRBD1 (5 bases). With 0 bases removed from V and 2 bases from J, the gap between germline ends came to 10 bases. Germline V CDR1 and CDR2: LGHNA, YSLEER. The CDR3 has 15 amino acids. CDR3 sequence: CASSQDKGQNTEAFF. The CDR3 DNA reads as TGCGCCAGCAGCCAAGACAAGGGGCAAAACACTGAAGCTTTCTTT.

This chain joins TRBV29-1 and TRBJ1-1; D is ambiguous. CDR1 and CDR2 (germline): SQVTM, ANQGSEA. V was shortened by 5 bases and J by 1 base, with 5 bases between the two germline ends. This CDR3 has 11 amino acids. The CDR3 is CSVTGNTEAFF. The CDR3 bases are TGCAGCGTTACGGGGAACACTGAAGCTTTCTTT.

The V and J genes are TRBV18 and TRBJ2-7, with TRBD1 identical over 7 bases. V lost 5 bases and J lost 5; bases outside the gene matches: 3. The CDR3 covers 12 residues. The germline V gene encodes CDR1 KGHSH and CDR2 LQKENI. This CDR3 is CASSSTGNEQYF. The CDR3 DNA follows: TGTGCCAGCTCATCGACAGGGAACGAGCAGTACTTC.

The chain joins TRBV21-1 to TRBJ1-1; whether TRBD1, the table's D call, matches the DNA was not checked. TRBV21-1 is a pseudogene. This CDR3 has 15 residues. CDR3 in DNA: TGTGCCAGCAGCCGGATCAAACAGGGGAACACTGAAGCTTTCTTT. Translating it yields CASSRIKQGNTEAFF.

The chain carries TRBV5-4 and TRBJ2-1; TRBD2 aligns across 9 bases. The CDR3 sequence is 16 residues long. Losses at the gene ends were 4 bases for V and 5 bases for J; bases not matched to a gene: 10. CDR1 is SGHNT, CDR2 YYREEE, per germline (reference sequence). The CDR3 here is CASSLGGRGGNNEQFF. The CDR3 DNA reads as TGTGCCAGCAGCCTGGGTGGGCGGGGGGGCAACAATGAGCAGTTCTTC. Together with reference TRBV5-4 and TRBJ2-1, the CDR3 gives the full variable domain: ETGVTQSPTHLIKTRGQQVTLRCSSQSGHNTVSWYQQALGQGPQFIFQYYREEENGRGNFPPRFSGLQFPNYSSELNVNALELDDSALYLCASSLGGRGGNNEQFFGPGTRLTVL.

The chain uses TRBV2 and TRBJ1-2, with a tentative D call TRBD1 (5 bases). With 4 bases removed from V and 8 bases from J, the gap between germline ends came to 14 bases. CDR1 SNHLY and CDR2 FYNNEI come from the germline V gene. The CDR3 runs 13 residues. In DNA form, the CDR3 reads TGTGCCAGCAGTGGGACACCGCGAGGCGGCTACACCTTC. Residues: CASSGTPRGGYTF.

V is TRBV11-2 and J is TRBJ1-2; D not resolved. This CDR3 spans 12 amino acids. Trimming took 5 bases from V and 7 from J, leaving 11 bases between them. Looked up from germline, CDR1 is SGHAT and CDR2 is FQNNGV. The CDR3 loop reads CASSGREGGYTF. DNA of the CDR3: TGTGCCAGCAGCGGAAGGGAGGGTGGCTACACCTTC.

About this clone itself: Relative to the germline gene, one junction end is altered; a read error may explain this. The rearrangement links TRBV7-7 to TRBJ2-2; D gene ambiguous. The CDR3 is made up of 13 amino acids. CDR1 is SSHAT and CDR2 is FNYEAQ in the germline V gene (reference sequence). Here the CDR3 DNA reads TGTGCTAGCAGCTTAGAAGCCGGCGGGGAGCTGTTTTTT. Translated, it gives CASSLEAGGELFF.

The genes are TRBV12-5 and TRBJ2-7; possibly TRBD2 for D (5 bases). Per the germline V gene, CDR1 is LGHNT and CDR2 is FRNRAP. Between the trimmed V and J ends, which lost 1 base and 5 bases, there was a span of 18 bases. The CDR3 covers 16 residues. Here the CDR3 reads CASGLGRSSVGDEQYF. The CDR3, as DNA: TGTGCTAGTGGTTTGGGTCGAAGTAGCGTCGGGGACGAGCAGTACTTC.

CDR3 DNA sequence: TGCGCCAGCAGCCTACCCCAAGAGACCCAGTACTTC. Encoded protein: CASSLPQETQYF. The chain employs TRBV5-1 and TRBJ2-5; the D is unclear. With 4 bases removed from V and 1 base from J, the gap between germline ends came to 5 bases. CDR1 is SGHRS, CDR2 YFSETQ, per germline. The CDR3 contains 12 residues.

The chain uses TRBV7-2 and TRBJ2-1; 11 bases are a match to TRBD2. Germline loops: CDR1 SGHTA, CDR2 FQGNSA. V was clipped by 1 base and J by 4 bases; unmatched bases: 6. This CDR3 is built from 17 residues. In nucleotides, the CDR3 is TGTGCCAGCAGCTTAGGGGTAGCGGGGGGGCCGTACAATGAGCAGTTCTTC. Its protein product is CASSLGVAGGPYNEQFF.